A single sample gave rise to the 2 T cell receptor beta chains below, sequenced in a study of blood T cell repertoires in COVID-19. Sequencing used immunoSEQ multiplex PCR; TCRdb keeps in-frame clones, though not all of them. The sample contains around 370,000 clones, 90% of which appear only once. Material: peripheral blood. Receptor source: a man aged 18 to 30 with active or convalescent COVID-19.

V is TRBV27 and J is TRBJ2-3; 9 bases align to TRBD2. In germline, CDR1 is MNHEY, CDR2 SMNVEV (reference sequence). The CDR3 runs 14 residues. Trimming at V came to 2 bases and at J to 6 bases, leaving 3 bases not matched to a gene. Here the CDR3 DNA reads TGTGCCAGCAGTTTAGGGACTAGCCCCGATACGCAGTATTTT. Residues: CASSLGTSPDTQYF.

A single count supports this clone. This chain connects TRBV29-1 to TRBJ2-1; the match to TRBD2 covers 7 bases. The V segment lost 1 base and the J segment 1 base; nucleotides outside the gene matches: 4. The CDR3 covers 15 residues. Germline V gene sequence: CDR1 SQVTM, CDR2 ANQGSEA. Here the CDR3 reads CSVEVGGSSYNEQFF. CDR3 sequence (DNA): TGCAGCGTTGAAGTTGGCGGGAGTTCCTACAATGAGCAGTTCTTC.